Sequencing of this T cell receptor (beta chain) was carried out in a study of sequential checkpoint blockade in melanoma. The treatment is: randomized to nivolumab then ipilimumab (arm A) or the reverse (arm B). Deletions cut 6 bases from V and 1 base from J, with 12 bases between. CDR1 SGHAT and CDR2 FQNNGV come from the germline V gene. This CDR3 is built from 14 residues. Profiling relied on immunoSEQ multiplex PCR, and the TCRdb table lists in-frame clones only, not all of them. The table has 4,000 to 6,500 clones, over 70% seen once. Sequences were derived from CD8+ T cells sorted from blood (inferred from file names), sampled from a patient given nivolumab and ipilimumab in sequence. The chain has TRBV11-2 and TRBJ2-5; D perhaps matches TRBD1 (6 bases). The source is a human donor with melanoma. The CDR3 reads CASSSRGFQETQYF. CDR3 nucleotide sequence: TGTGCCAGCAGTTCCAGGGGATTCCAAGAGACCCAGTACTTC.